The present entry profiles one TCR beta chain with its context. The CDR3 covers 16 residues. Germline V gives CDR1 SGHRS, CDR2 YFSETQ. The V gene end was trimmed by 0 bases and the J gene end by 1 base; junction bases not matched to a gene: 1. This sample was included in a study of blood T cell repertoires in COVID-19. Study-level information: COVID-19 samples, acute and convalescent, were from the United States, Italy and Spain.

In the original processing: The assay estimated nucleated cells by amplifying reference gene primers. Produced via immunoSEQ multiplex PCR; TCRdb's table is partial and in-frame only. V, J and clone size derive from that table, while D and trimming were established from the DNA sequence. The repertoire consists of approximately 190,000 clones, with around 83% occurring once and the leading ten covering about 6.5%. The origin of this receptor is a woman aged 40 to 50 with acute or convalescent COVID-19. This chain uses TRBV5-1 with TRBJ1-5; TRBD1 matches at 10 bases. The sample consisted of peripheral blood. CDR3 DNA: TGCGCCAGCAGCTTGGGGACAGGGGGGAGCAATCAGCCCCAGCATTTT. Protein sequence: CASSLGTGGSNQPQHF.